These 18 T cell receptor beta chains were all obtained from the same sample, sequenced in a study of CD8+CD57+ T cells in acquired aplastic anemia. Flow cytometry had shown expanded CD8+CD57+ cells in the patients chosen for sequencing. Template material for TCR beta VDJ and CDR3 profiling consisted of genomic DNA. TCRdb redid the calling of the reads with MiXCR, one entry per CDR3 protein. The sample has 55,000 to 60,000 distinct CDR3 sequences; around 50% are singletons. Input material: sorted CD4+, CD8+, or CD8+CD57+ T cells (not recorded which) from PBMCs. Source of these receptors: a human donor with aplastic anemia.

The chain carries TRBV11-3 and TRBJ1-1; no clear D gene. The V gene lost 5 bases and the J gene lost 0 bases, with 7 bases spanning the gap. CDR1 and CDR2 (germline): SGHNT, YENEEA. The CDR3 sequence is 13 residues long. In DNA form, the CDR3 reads TGTGCCAGCAGCAGGGTGGTGAACACTGAAGCTTTCTTT. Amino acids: CASSRVVNTEAFF.

CDR3 in amino acids: CASSPGQGNNEQFF. The CDR3 coding sequence is TGTGCCAGCAGCCCGGGACAGGGGAACAATGAGCAGTTCTTC. This chain joins TRBV11-1 and TRBJ2-1; 10 bases are shared with TRBD1. V was pared by 5 bases and J by 5 bases, with 3 bases of the junction left unmatched. The CDR3 totals 14 residues. Per the germline V gene, CDR1 is SGHAT and CDR2 is FQDESV (reference sequence).

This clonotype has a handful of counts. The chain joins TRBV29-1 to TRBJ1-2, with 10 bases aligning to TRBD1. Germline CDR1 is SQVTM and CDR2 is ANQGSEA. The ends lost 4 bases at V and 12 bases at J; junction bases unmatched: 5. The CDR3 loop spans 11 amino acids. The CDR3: CSVVGGQGDTF. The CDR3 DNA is TGCAGCGTTGTCGGTGGACAGGGGGACACCTTC.

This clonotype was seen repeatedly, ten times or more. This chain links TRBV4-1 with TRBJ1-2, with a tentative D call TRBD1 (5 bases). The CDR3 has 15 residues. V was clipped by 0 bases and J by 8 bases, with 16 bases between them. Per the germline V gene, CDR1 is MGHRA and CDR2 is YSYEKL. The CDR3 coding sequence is TGCGCCAGCAGCCAAGATCTTGGGACTATCGGGGGCTACACCTTC. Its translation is CASSQDLGTIGGYTF.

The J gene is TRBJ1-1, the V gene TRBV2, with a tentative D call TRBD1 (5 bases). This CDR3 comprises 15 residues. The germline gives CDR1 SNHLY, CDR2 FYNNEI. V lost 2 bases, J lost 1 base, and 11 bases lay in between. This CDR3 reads CASSEQGAENTEAFF. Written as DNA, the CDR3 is TGTGCCAGCAGTGAACAGGGAGCAGAGAACACTGAAGCTTTCTTT. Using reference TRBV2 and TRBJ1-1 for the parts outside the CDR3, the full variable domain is EPEVTQTPSHQVTQMGQEVILRCVPISNHLYFYWYRQILGQKVEFLVSFYNNEISEKSEIFDDQFSVERPDGSNFTLKIRSTKLEDSAMYFCASSEQGAENTEAFFGQGTRLTVV.

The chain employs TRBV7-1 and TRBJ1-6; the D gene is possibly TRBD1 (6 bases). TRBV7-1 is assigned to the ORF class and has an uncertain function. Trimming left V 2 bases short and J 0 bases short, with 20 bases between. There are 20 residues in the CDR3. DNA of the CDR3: TGTGCCAGCAGCTCACCCGGCACAGGGTCATATGGCTCCTATAATTCACCCCTCCACTTT. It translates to CASSSPGTGSYGSYNSPLHF.

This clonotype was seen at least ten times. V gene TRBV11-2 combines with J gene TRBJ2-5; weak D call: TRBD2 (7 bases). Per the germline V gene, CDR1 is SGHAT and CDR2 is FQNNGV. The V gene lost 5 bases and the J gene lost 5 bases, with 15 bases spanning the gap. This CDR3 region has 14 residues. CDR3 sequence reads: CASSHPGGRETQYF. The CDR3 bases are TGTGCCAGCAGCCACCCCGGGGGGCGGGAGACCCAGTACTTC. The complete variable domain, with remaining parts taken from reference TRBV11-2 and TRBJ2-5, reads EAGVAQSPRYKIIEKRQSVAFWCNPISGHATLYWYQQILGQGPKLLIQFQNNGVVDDSQLPKDRFSAERLKGVDSTLKIQPAKLEDSAVYLCASSHPGGRETQYFGPGTRLLVL.

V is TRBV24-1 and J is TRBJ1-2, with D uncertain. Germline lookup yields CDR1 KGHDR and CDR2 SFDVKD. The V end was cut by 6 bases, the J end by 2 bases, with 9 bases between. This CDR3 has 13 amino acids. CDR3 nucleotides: TGTGCCACCAGTCCCACAGAAAACTATGGCTACACCTTC. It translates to CATSPTENYGYTF.

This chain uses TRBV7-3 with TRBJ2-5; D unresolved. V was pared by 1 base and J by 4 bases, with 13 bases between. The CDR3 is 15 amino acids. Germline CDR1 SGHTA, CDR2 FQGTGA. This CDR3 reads CASSLNGAGPETQYF. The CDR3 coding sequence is TGTGCCAGCAGCTTAAATGGAGCCGGGCCAGAGACCCAGTACTTC.

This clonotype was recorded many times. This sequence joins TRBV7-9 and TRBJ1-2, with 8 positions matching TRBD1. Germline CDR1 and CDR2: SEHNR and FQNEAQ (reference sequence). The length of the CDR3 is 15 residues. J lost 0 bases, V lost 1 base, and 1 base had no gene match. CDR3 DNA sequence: TGTGCCAGCAGCTTAGGGACAGGGTCTAACTATGGCTACACCTTC. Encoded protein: CASSLGTGSNYGYTF.

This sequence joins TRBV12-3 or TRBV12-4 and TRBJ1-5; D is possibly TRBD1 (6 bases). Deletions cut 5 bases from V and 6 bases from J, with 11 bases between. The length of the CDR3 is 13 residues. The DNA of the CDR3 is TGTGCCAGCAGTACAGGGATTAGTCAGCCCCAGCATTTT. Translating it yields CASSTGISQPQHF.

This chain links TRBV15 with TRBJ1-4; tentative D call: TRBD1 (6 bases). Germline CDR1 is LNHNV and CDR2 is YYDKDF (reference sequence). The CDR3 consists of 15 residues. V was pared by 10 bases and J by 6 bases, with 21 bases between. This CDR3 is CASSDQTGSDEKLFF. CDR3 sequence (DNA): TGTGCCAGCAGTGATCAAACAGGGAGCGATGAAAAACTGTTTTTT.

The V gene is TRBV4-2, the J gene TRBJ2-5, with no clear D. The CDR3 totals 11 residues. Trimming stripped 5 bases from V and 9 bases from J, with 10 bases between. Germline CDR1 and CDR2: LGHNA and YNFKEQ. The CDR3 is CASSELNSQYF. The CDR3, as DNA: TGTGCCAGCAGCGAACTAAATTCCCAGTACTTC.

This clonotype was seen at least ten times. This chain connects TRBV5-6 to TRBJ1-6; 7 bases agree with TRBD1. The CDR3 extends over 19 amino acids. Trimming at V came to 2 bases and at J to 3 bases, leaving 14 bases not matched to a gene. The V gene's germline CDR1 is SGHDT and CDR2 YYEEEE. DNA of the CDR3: TGTGCCAGCAGCTTCGGAAGGGTAAATTGGGACAGCTATAATTCACCCCTCCACTTT. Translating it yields CASSFGRVNWDSYNSPLHF.

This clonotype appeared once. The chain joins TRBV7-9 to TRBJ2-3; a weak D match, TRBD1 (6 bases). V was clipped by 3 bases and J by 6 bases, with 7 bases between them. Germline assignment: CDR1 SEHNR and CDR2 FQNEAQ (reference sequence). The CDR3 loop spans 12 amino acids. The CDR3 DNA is TGTGCCAGCAGCTTCGACAGGGATACGCAGTATTTT. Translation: CASSFDRDTQYF.

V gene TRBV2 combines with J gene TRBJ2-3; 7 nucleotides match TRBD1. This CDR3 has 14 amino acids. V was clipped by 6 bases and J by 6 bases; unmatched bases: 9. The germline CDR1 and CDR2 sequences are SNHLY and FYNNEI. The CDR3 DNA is TGTGCCAGCAGCCCAAGGACAGGCCTCGATACGCAGTATTTT. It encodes CASSPRTGLDTQYF.

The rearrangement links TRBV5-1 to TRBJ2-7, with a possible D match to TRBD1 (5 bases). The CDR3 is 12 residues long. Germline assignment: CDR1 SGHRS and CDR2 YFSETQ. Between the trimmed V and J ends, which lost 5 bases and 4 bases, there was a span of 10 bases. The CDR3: CASREQGYEQYF. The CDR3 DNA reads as TGCGCCAGCAGGGAGCAGGGATACGAGCAGTACTTC.

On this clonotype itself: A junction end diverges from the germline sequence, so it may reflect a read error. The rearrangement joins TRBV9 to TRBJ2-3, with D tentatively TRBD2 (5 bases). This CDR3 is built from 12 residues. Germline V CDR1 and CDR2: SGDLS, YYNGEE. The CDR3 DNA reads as TGCGCCAGCAGCGTAGCGTCAGATACGCAGTATTTT. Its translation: CASSVASDTQYF.